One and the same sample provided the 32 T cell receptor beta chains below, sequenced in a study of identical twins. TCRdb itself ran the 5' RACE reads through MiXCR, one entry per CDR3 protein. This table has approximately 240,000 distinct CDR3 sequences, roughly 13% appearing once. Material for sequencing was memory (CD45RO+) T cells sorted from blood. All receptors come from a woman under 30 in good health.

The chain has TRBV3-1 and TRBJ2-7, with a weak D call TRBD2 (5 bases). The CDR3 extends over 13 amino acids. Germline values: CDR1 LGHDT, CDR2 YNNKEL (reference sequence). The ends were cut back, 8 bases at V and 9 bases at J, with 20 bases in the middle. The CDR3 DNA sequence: TGTGCCAGCGGAGACCTTTCCTACGAGGGGCAGTACTTC. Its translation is CASGDLSYEGQYF.

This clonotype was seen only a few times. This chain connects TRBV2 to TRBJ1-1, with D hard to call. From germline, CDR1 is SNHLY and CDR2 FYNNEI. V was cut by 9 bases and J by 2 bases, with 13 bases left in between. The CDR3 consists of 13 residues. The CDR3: CARKRQPNTEAFF. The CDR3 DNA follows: TGTGCCAGAAAGAGACAACCCAACACTGAAGCTTTCTTT.

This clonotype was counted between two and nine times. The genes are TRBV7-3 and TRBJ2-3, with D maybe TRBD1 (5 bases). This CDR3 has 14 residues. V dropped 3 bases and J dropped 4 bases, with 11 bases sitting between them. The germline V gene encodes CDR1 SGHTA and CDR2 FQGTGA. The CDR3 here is CASSLGRASDTQYF. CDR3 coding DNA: TGTGCCAGCAGCTTGGGCAGGGCTTCAGATACGCAGTATTTT.

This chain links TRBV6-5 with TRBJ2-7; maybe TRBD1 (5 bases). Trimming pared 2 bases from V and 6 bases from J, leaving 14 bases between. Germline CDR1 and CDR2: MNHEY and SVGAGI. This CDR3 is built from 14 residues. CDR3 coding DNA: TGTGCCAGCAGTTACACAGGATGGCCAGGCGAGCAGTACTTC. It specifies CASSYTGWPGEQYF.

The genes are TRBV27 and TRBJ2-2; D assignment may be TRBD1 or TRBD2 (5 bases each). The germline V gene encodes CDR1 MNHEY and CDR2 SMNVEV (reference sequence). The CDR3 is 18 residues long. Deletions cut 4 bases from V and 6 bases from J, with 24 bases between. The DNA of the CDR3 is TGTGCCAGCAGTTGGGGGACGGTTGCTAACCGTGTACCCGGGGAGCTGTTTTTT. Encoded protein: CASSWGTVANRVPGELFF.

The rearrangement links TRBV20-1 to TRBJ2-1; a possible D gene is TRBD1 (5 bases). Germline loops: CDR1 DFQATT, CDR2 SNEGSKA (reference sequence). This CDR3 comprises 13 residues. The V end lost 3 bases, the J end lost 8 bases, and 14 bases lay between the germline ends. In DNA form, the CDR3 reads TGCAGTGCTAGGGGGCTCAGGGTTGATGAGCAGTTCTTC. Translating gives CSARGLRVDEQFF.

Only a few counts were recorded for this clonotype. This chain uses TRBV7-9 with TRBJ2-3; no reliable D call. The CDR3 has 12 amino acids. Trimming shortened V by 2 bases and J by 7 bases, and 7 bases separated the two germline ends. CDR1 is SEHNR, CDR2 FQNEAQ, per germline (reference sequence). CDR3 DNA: TGTGCCAGCAGCTTACTGGACCATACGCAGTATTTT. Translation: CASSLLDHTQYF. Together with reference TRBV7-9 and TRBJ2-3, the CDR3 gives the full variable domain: DTGVSQNPRHKITKRGQNVTFRCDPISEHNRLYWYRQTLGQGPEFLTYFQNEAQLEKSRLLSDRFSAERPKGSFSTLEIQRTEQGDSAMYLCASSLLDHTQYFGPGTRLTVL.

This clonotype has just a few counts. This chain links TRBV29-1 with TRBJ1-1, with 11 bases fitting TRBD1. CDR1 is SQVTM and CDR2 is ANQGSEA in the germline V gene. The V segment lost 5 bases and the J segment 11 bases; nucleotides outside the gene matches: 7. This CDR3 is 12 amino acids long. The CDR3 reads CSVHGQGALAFF. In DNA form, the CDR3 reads TGCAGCGTTCATGGACAGGGGGCGTTGGCTTTCTTT.

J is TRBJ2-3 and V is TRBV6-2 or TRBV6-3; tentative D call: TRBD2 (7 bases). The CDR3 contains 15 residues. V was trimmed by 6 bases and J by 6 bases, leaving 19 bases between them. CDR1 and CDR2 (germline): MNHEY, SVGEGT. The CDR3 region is CASSLGGPVSDTQYF. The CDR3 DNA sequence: TGTGCCAGCAGCCTCGGGGGGCCGGTGAGCGATACGCAGTATTTT.

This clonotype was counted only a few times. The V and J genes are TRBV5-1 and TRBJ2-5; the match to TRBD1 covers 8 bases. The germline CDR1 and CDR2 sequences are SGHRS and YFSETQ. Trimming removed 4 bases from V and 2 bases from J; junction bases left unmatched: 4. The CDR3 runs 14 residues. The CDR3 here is CASSLGQAQETQYF. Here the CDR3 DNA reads TGCGCCAGCAGCCTGGGACAGGCACAAGAGACCCAGTACTTC.

The CDR3 DNA is TGTGCCTGGAGTGCGGACAGGGGAACTGAAGCTTTCTTT. This codes for CAWSADRGTEAFF. The genes are TRBV30 and TRBJ1-1, with 9 bases fitting TRBD1. This CDR3 contains 13 residues. Germline CDR1 is GTSNPN and CDR2 is SVGIG (reference sequence). The V gene end was trimmed by 1 base and the J gene end by 5 bases; junction bases not matched to a gene: 2.

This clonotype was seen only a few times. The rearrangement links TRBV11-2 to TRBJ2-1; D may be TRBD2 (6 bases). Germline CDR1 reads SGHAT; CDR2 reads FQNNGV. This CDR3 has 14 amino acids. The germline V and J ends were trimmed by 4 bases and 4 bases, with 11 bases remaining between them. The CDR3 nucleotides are TGTGCCAGCAGCTCTCGCGGGGTGTACAATGAGCAGTTCTTC. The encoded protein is CASSSRGVYNEQFF.

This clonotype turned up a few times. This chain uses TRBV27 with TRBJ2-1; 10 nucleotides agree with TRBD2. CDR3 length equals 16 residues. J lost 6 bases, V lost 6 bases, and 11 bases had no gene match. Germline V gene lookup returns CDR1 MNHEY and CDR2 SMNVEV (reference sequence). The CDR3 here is CASRFRGSSGSNEQFF. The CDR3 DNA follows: TGTGCCAGCAGATTCAGAGGGTCTAGCGGGAGCAATGAGCAGTTCTTC.

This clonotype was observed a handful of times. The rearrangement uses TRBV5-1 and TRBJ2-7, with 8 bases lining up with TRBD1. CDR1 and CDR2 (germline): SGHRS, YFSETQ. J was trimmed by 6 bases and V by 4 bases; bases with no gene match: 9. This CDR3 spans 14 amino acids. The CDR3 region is CASSALTGAGEQYF. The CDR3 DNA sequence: TGCGCCAGCAGCGCCTTGACAGGGGCGGGCGAGCAGTACTTC. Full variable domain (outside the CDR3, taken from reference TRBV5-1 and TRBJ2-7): KAGVTQTPRYLIKTRGQQVTLSCSPISGHRSVSWYQQTPGQGLQFLFEYFSETQRNKGNFPGRFSGRQFSNSRSEMNVSTLELGDSALYLCASSALTGAGEQYFGPGTRLTVT.

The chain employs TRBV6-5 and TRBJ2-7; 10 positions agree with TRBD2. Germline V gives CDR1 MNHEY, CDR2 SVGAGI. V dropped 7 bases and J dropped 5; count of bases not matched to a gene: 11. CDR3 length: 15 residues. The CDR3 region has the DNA TGTGCCAGCATTTTACTAGCGGGATATCCGAACGAGCAGTACTTC. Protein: CASILLAGYPNEQYF.

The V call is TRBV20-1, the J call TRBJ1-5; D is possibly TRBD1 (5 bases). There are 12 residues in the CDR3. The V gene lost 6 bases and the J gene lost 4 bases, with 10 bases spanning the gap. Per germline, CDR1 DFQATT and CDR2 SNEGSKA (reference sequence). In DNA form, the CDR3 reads TGCAGTGCGAGCAGGGCTAATCAGCCCCAGCATTTT. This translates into CSASRANQPQHF.

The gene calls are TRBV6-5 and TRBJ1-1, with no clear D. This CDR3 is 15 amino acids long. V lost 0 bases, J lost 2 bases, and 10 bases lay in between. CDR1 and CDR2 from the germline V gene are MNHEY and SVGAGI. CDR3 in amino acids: CASSYSGQLNTEAFF. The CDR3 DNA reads TGTGCCAGCAGTTACTCTGGCCAGCTAAACACTGAAGCTTTCTTT.

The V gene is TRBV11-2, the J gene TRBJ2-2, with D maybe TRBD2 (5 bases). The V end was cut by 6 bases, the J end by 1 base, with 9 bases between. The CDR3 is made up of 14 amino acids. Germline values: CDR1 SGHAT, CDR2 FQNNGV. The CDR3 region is CASRAGVNTGELFF. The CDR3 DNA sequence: TGTGCCAGCAGGGCCGGGGTGAACACCGGGGAGCTGTTTTTT. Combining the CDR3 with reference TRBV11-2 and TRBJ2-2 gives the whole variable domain EAGVAQSPRYKIIEKRQSVAFWCNPISGHATLYWYQQILGQGPKLLIQFQNNGVVDDSQLPKDRFSAERLKGVDSTLKIQPAKLEDSAVYLCASRAGVNTGELFFGEGSRLTVL.

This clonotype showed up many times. CDR3 region: CASSSGTSQGEKLFF. The CDR3 region has the DNA TGTGCCAGCAGCTCCGGGACTTCGCAGGGTGAAAAACTGTTTTTT. The chain couples TRBV12-3 or TRBV12-4 to TRBJ1-4; D possibly corresponds to TRBD1 (5 bases). The length of the CDR3 is 15 residues. V dropped 6 bases and J dropped 7 bases, with 18 bases sitting between them.

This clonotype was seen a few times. DNA of the CDR3: TGTGCCGCGACCTGGGCGCAAGGGGCCAACGTCCTGACTTTC. As protein: CAATWAQGANVLTF. J is TRBJ2-6 and V is TRBV6-1; D is undetermined. The CDR3 totals 14 residues. V dropped 11 bases and J dropped 4 bases, with 15 bases sitting between them. CDR1 and CDR2 from the germline V gene are MNHNS and SASEGT.

The CDR3 DNA reads as TGTGCCACCAGCCCAGACAGGGTTGGGGAGACCCAGTACTTC. This gives the protein CATSPDRVGETQYF. V and J are TRBV15 and TRBJ2-5; TRBD1 agrees at 7 bases. Germline V gene data show CDR1 as LNHNV and CDR2 as YYDKDF (reference sequence). Trimming cost V 5 bases and J 5 bases; bases outside gene matches: 8. CDR3 size: 14 residues.

The CDR3 DNA is TGTGCCAGCAGTTACGGGGGGATTACGGTATCCTACGAGCAGTACTTC. As protein: CASSYGGITVSYEQYF. The rearrangement joins TRBV6-2 or TRBV6-3 to TRBJ2-7; D perhaps matches TRBD2 (6 bases). The CDR3 spans 16 residues. From germline, CDR1 is MNHEY and CDR2 SVGEGT. V gave up 2 bases and J gave up 1 base, with 15 bases separating them.

This CDR3 reads CASSLAGGRNEQYF. CDR3 bases: TGTGCCAGCAGCTTAGCGGGAGGCCGGAACGAGCAGTACTTC. The V and J genes are TRBV7-9 and TRBJ2-7; TRBD2 is a possible D gene (6 bases). This CDR3 has 14 amino acids. Trimming removed 0 bases from V and 5 bases from J, with 11 bases in between. The germline gives CDR1 SEHNR, CDR2 FQNEAQ (reference sequence). Drawing the rest from reference TRBV7-9 and TRBJ2-7, the complete variable domain is DTGVSQNPRHKITKRGQNVTFRCDPISEHNRLYWYRQTLGQGPEFLTYFQNEAQLEKSRLLSDRFSAERPKGSFSTLEIQRTEQGDSAMYLCASSLAGGRNEQYFGPGTRLTVT.

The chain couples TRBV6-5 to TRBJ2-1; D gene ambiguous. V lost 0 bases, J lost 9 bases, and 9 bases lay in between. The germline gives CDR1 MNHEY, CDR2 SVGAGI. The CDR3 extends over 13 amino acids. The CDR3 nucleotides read TGTGCCAGCAGTTACTCTCTTTGGGGTGAGCAGTTCTTC. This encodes CASSYSLWGEQFF.

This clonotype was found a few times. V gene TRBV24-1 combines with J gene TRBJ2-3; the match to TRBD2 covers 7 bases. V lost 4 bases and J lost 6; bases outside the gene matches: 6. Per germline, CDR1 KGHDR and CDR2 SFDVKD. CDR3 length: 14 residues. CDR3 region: CATSDWTSADTQYF. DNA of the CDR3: TGTGCCACCAGTGACTGGACTAGTGCGGATACGCAGTATTTT.

CDR3: CASSLERDRGNTQYF. The CDR3, as DNA: TGTGCCAGCAGTTTAGAGCGGGACAGGGGAAATACGCAGTATTTT. V gene TRBV12-3 or TRBV12-4 combines with J gene TRBJ2-3, with 10 nucleotides matching TRBD1. This CDR3 region has 15 residues. J gave up 7 bases and V 1 base, and 5 bases lay outside the gene matches.

CDR3 sequence: CSATPRSWFWTSGKQEQFF. CDR3 DNA: TGCAGTGCTACCCCTCGTTCTTGGTTCTGGACTAGCGGGAAACAGGAGCAGTTCTTC. The rearrangement joins TRBV20-1 to TRBJ2-1; TRBD2 aligns across 12 bases. V lost 4 bases and J lost 10; bases outside the gene matches: 23. Germline CDR1 is DFQATT and CDR2 is SNEGSKA (reference sequence). The CDR3 extends over 19 amino acids.

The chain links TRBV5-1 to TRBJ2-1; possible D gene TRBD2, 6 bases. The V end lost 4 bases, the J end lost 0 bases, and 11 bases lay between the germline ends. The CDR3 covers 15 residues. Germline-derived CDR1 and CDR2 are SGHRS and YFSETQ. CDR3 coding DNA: TGCGCCAGCAGCCCCGACGGGAGCTCCTACAATGAGCAGTTCTTC. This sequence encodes CASSPDGSSYNEQFF.

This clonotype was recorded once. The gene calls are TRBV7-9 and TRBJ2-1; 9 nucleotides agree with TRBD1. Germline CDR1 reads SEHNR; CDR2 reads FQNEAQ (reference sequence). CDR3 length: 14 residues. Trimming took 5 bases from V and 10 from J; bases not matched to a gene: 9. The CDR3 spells CASSLLQGAGEQFF. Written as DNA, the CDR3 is TGTGCCAGCAGCCTATTACAGGGGGCGGGCGAGCAGTTCTTC.

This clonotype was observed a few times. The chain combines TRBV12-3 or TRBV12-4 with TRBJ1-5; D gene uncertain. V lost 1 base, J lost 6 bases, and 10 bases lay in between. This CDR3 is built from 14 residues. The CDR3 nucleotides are TGTGCCAGCAGTTTAGGTGGGCTAGCTCAGCCCCAGCATTTT. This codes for CASSLGGLAQPQHF.

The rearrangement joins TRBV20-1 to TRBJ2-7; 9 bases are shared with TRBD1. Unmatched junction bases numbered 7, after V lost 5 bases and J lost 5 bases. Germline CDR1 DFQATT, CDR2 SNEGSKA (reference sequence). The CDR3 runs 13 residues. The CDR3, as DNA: TGCAGTGCTGCCGGGACAGGGTCCCACGAGCAGTACTTC. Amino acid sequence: CSAAGTGSHEQYF.

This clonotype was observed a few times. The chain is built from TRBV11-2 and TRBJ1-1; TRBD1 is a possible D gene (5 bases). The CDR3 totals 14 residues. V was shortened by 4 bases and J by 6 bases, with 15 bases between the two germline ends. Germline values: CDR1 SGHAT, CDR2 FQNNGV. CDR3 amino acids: CASSSRDLDAEAFF. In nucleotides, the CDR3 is TGTGCCAGCAGCTCCAGGGATCTCGACGCTGAAGCTTTCTTT.